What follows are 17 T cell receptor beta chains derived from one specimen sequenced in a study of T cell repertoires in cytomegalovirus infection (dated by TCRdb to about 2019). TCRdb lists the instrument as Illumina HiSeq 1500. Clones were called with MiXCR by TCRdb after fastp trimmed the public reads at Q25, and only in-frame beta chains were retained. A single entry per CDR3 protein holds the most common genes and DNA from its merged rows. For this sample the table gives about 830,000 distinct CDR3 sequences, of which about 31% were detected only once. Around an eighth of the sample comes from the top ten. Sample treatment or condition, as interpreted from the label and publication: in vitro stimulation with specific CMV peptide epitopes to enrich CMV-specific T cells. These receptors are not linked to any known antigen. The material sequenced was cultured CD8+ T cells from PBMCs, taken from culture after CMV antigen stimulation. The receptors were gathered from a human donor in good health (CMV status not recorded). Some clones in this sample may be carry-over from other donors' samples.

CDR3: CASSLDPWGTDTQYF. CDR3 DNA: TGTGCCAGCAGCTTAGATCCTTGGGGCACAGATACGCAGTATTTT. The chain links TRBV7-3 to TRBJ2-3; D is unresolved. Germline V gene sequence: CDR1 SGHTA, CDR2 FQGTGA. The CDR3 covers 15 residues. V gave up 2 bases and J gave up 1 base, with 10 bases separating them.

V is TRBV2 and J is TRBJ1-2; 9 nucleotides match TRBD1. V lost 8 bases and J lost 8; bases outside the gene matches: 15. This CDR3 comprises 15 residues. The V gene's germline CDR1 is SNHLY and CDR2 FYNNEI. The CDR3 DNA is TGTGCCAGCCCGAGCCCGGGACAGGGAATTGGCGGCTACACCTTC. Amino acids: CASPSPGQGIGGYTF.

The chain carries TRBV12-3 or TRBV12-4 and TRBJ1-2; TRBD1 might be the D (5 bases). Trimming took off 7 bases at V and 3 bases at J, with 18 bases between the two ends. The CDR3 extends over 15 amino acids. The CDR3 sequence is CASNITGPQYYGYTF. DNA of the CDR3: TGTGCCAGCAATATTACGGGACCCCAGTACTATGGCTACACCTTC.

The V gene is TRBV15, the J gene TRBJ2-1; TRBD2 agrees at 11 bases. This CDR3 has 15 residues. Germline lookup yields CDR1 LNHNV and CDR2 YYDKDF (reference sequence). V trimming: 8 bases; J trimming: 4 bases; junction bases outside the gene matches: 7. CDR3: CATAPGLADYNEQFF. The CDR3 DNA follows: TGTGCCACCGCACCGGGACTAGCGGATTACAATGAGCAGTTCTTC. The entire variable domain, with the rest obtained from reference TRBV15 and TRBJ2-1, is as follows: DAMVIQNPRYQVTQFGKPVTLSCSQTLNHNVMYWYQQKSSQAPKLLFHYYDKDFNNEADTPDNFQSRRPNTSFCFLDIRSPGLGDTAMYLCATAPGLADYNEQFFGPGTRLTVL.

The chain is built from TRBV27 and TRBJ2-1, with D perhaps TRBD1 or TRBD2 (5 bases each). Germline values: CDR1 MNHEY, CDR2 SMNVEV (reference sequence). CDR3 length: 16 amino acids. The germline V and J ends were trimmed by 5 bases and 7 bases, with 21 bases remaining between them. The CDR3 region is CASSPRTHTPGNEQFF. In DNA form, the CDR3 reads TGTGCCAGCAGTCCAAGGACACATACACCGGGGAATGAGCAGTTCTTC.

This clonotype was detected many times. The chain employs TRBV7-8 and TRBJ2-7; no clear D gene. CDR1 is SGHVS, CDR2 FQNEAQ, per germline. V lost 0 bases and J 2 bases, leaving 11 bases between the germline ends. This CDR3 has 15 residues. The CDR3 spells CASSLASQHPYEQYF. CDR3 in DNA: TGTGCCAGCAGCTTAGCTTCGCAGCACCCCTACGAGCAGTACTTC.

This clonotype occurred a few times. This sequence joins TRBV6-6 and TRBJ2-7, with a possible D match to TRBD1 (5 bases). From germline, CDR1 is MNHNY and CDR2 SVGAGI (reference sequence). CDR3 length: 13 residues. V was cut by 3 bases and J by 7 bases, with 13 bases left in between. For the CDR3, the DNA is TGTGCCAGCAGTTATTCCAGGGTGGGGGAGCAGTACGTC. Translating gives CASSYSRVGEQYV.

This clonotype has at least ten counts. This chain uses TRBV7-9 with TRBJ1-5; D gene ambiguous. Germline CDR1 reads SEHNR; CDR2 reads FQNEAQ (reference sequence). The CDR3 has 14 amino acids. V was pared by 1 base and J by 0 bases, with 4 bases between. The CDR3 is CASSLGASNQPQHF. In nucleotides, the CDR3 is TGTGCCAGCAGCTTAGGGGCTAGCAATCAGCCCCAGCATTTT. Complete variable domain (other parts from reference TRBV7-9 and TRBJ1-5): DTGVSQNPRHKITKRGQNVTFRCDPISEHNRLYWYRQTLGQGPEFLTYFQNEAQLEKSRLLSDRFSAERPKGSFSTLEIQRTEQGDSAMYLCASSLGASNQPQHFGDGTRLSIL.

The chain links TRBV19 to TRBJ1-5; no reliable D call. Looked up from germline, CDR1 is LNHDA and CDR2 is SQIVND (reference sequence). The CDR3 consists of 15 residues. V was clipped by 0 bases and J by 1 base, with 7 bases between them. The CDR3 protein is CASSIENASNQPQHF. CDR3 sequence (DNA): TGTGCCAGTAGTATAGAGAACGCAAGCAATCAGCCCCAGCATTTT.

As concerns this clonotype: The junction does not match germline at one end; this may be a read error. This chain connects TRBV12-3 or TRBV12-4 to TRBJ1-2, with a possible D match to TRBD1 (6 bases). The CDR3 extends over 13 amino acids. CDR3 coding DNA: TGTGCCACCTCCCGGGACACAGGCCCCCAGTACGCCTTC. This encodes CATSRDTGPQYAF.

This chain's CDR3 is CASSRRGDYNEQFF. For the CDR3, the DNA is TGTGCCAGCAGTCGGCGGGGGGACTACAATGAGCAGTTCTTC. The rearrangement links TRBV27 to TRBJ2-1; TRBD2 agrees at 8 bases. J lost 3 bases, V lost 5 bases, and 3 bases had no gene match. Germline V gene sequence: CDR1 MNHEY, CDR2 SMNVEV (reference sequence). This CDR3 has 14 amino acids.

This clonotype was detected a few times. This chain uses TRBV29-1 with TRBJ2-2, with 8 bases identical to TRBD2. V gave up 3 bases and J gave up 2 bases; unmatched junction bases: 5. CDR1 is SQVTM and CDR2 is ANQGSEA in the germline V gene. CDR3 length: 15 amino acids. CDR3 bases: TGCAGCGTTGAGAAAGCGGGGGTAAACACCGGGGAGCTGTTTTTT. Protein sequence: CSVEKAGVNTGELFF.

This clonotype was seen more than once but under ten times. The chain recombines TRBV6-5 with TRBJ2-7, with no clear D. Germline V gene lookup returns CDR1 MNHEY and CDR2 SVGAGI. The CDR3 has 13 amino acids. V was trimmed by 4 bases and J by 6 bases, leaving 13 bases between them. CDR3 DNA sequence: TGTGCCAGCAGTTCCAACGGCCCTGGCGAGCAGTACGTC. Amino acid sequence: CASSSNGPGEQYV.

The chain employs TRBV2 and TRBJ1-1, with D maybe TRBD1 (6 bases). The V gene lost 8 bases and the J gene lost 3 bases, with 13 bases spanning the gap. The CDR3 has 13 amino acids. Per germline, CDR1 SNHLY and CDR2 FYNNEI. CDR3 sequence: CASPGAGDTEAFF. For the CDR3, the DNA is TGTGCCAGCCCAGGGGCTGGGGACACTGAAGCTTTCTTT.

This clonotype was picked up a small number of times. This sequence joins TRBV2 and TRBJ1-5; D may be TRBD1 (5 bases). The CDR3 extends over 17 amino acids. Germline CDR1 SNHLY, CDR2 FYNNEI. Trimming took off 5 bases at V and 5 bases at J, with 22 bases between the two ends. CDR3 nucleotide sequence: TGTGCCAGCAGTTGGACATACGGATACTCTGTCTATCAGCCCCAGCATTTT. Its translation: CASSWTYGYSVYQPQHF. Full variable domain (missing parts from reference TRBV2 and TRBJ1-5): EPEVTQTPSHQVTQMGQEVILRCVPISNHLYFYWYRQILGQKVEFLVSFYNNEISEKSEIFDDQFSVERPDGSNFTLKIRSTKLEDSAMYFCASSWTYGYSVYQPQHFGDGTRLSIL.

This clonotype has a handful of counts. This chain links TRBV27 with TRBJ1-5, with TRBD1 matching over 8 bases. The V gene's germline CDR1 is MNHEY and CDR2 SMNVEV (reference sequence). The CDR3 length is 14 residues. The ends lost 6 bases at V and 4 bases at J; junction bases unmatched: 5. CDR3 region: CASRTGDLNQPQHF. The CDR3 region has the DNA TGTGCCAGCAGGACAGGGGATCTTAATCAGCCCCAGCATTTT.

The CDR3 loop reads CSARERGQVYDGYTF. In DNA form, the CDR3 reads TGCAGTGCTAGAGAAAGGGGACAGGTTTATGATGGCTACACCTTC. The rearrangement uses TRBV20-1 and TRBJ1-2, with TRBD1 matching 8 bases. CDR1 DFQATT and CDR2 SNEGSKA come from the germline V gene (reference sequence). The CDR3 spans 15 residues. Trimming took 0 bases from V and 6 from J; bases not matched to a gene: 9.